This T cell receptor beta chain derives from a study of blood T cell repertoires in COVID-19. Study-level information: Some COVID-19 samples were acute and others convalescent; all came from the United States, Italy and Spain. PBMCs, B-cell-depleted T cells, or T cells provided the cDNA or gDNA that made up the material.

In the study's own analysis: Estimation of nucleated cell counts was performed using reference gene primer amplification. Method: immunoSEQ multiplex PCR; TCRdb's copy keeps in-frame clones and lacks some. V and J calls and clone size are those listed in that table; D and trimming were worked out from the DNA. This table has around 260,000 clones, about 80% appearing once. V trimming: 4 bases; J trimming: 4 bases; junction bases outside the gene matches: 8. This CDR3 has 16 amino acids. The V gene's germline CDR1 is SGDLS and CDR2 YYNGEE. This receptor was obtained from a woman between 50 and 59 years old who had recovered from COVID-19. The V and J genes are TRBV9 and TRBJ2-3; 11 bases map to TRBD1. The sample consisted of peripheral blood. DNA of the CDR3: TGTGCCAGCAGCCCCCGGACAGGGGGCAGCGCAGATACGCAGTATTTT. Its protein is CASSPRTGGSADTQYF.